This entry describes one T cell receptor beta chain. What it binds is not known. Produced via immunoSEQ multiplex PCR; TCRdb's table is partial and in-frame only. The data hold over 100,000 clones, with approximately 93% observed a single time. This sample stems from a study of graft-versus-host responses after intestinal transplantation. Study-wide findings and caveats: Peak circulating GvH clone levels tracked with early post-transplant HvG declines.

Germline V gene sequence: CDR1 MNHNY, CDR2 SVGAGI (reference sequence). The CDR3 spans 11 residues. Between the trimmed V and J ends, which lost 6 bases and 3 bases, there was a span of 5 bases. The source was unstimulated CD8+ T cells sorted from spleen or lymph node cells, collected before transplant. This TCR was recovered from a human donor who was the organ donor for an intestinal transplant. The V call is TRBV6-6, the J call TRBJ1-1; D is unclear. CDR3 protein: CASSDYTEAFF. The CDR3 DNA reads as TGTGCCAGCAGCGACTACACTGAAGCTTTCTTT.